This T cell receptor (beta chain) came from a study of blood T cell repertoires in COVID-19. Study-level background: Samples of COVID-19 (acute and convalescent) were obtained from the United States, Italy and Spain.

This clone was recorded a few times. The CDR3 contains 13 residues. The ends were cut back, 1 base at V and 3 bases at J, with 7 bases in the middle. Germline V gives CDR1 LGHDT, CDR2 YNNKEL (reference sequence). Generated by immunoSEQ multiplex PCR, the TCRdb table keeps only in-frame clones and is missing some. Among 150,000 to 200,000 clones listed, 80% to 85% were seen once. Sequenced: peripheral blood. This clonotype was sampled from a woman in her 70s with COVID-19, enrolled during active disease. The genes are TRBV3-1 (or the pseudogene TRBV3-2) and TRBJ2-7; a weak D match, TRBD1 (5 bases). The CDR3 bases are TGTGCCAGCAGCCAAGTCCAGGGCTACGAGCAGTACTTC. Amino acid sequence: CASSQVQGYEQYF.